This is a list of T cell receptor beta chains from one sample in a study of cytomegalovirus exposure and HLA in healthy donors. Sequenced by immunoSEQ multiplex PCR; TCRdb stores in-frame clones only, minus some. The table includes more than 110,000 clones, around 80% detected once. Sequencing input: PBMCs. Receptor source: a man aged 30 to 45 in good health and CMV-seropositive. Each CDR3 is given with its conserved first and last residue. The D gene is left open where the match is weak. Clone sizes are given selectively: once, few, many, or a class where the clone is expanded.

D | J | size | V | CDR3 | DNA
TRBD2 | TRBJ2-3 | - | TRBV7-9 | CASSLSGRGGTQYF | TGTGCCAGCAGCTTGTCGGGACGCGGGGGGACGCAGTATTTT
- | TRBJ2-7 | - | TRBV19 | CASSMGLYNGEQYF | TGTGCCAGTAGTATGGGACTGTACAATGGCGAGCAGTACTTC
TRBD2 | TRBJ2-1 | - | TRBV19 | CASSSPYLAGGPFEQFF | TGTGCCAGTAGTAGCCCTTATCTAGCGGGAGGGCCATTTGAGCAGTTCTTC
TRBD1 | TRBJ1-2 | - | TRBV2 | CASRDYGDRGQVGYTF | TGTGCCAGCAGAGACTACGGGGACAGGGGGCAAGTAGGCTACACCTTC
- | TRBJ1-1 | few | TRBV5-1 | CASSPTTVGRTEAFF | TGCGCCAGCAGCCCTACCACGGTGGGGAGGACTGAAGCTTTCTTT
- | TRBJ2-7 | - | TRBV27 | CASSPSARGYEQYF | TGTGCCAGCAGCCCATCCGCTCGGGGGTACGAGCAGTACTTC
TRBD1 | TRBJ2-3 | - | TRBV9 | CASSFRDRYTDTQYF | TGTGCCAGCAGCTTCCGGGACAGGTACACAGATACGCAGTATTTT
- | TRBJ1-1 | once | TRBV18 | CASSPGKNTEAFF | TGTGCCAGCTCACCCGGGAAGAACACTGAAGCTTTCTTT
- | TRBJ1-3 | - | TRBV4-1 | CASSPMPRRGENTIYF | TGCGCCAGCAGCCCTATGCCCCGGAGAGGAGAAAACACCATATATTTT
TRBD1 | TRBJ2-1 | - | TRBV6-1 | CASSEVYRDRAQFF | TGTGCCAGCAGTGAAGTTTATCGGGACAGGGCGCAGTTCTTC
- | TRBJ1-2 | few | TRBV19 | CASSISAGGRHGYTF | TGTGCCAGTAGTATTTCAGCGGGGGGTCGGCATGGCTACACCTTC
- | TRBJ1-5 | - | TRBV5-8 | CASSLGLYSNQPQHF | TGTGCCAGCAGCTTGGGACTCTATAGCAATCAGCCCCAGCATTTT
- | TRBJ1-5 | - | TRBV2 | CATALGNQPQHF | TGTGCCACAGCACTCGGGAATCAGCCCCAGCATTTT
TRBD1 | TRBJ1-3 | - | TRBV27 | CASRGQGLTSGNTIYF | TGTGCCAGCAGGGGACAGGGATTGACCTCTGGAAACACCATATATTTT
- | TRBJ2-2 | - | TRBV27 | CASSLSLGHTYTGELFF | TGTGCCAGCAGTTTATCGCTGGGACACACCTACACCGGGGAGCTGTTTTTT
- | TRBJ1-4 | - | TRBV5-5 | CASSFQLQGEKLFF | TGTGCCAGCAGCTTTCAGCTACAGGGTGAAAAACTGTTTTTT
TRBD1 | TRBJ1-3 | - | TRBV28 | CASRRGGGNTIYF | TGTGCCAGCAGAAGAGGGGGCGGAAACACCATATATTTT
TRBD1 | TRBJ2-3 | - | TRBV27 | CASSPGTGWDTQYF | TGTGCCAGCAGTCCCGGGACAGGGTGGGATACGCAGTATTTT
TRBD1 | TRBJ2-5 | - | TRBV5-6 | CASSLRRWDRGGETQYF | TGTGCCAGCAGCCTCCGCCGGTGGGACAGGGGGGGAGAGACCCAGTACTTC
TRBD1 | TRBJ1-1 | few | TRBV29-1 | CSLTQGAGDTEAFF | TGCAGCTTAACACAGGGGGCGGGGGACACTGAAGCTTTCTTT
- | TRBJ2-5 | - | TRBV6-1 | CASRGYQETQYF | TGTGCCAGCCGGGGTTACCAAGAGACCCAGTACTTC
- | TRBJ1-2 | - | TRBV5-1 | CASSPTRAGYGYTF | TGCGCCAGCAGCCCCACCCGGGCGGGCTATGGCTACACCTTC
- | TRBJ2-4 | - | TRBV9 | CGSSPELSGILQYF | TGTGGCAGCAGTCCAGAACTTAGCGGTATCCTTCAGTACTTC
- | TRBJ1-4 | once | TRBV9 | CASSVAAATNEKLFF | TGTGCCAGCAGCGTAGCTGCGGCAACTAATGAAAAACTGTTTTTT
- | TRBJ2-7 | few | TRBV18 | CASSQGLDYEQYF | TGTGCCAGCTCACAGGGACTGGATTACGAGCAGTACTTC
TRBD1 | TRBJ2-7 | once | TRBV6-6 | CASSNSGTGAYEQYF | TGTGCCAGCAGTAACTCCGGGACAGGGGCCTACGAGCAGTACTTC
TRBD2 | TRBJ2-7 | - | TRBV11-2 | CASGATTGRESPEQYF | TGTGCCAGCGGCGCAACAACGGGGCGGGAGTCTCCCGAGCAGTACTTC
TRBD2 | TRBJ2-3 | - | TRBV5-1 | CASSFLAGGPTDTQYF | TGCGCCAGCAGCTTTCTAGCGGGGGGGCCGACAGATACGCAGTATTTT
TRBD1 | TRBJ1-2 | once | TRBV10-2 | CASSPGQGIGYTF | TGCGCCAGCAGTCCGGGACAGGGAATTGGCTACACCTTC
TRBD2 | TRBJ2-6 | few | TRBV19 | CASSKREAGANVLTF | TGTGCCAGTAGTAAGCGGGAGGCAGGGGCCAACGTCCTGACTTTC
TRBD1 | TRBJ1-2 | - | TRBV28 | CASSLGPRDRVFYGYTF | TGTGCCAGCAGTTTAGGGCCCCGGGACAGGGTATTCTATGGCTACACCTTC
TRBD1 | TRBJ1-4 | - | TRBV28 | CASSQTGDRGLSEKLFF | TGTGCCAGCAGTCAAACCGGGGACAGGGGGCTTAGTGAAAAACTGTTTTTT
- | TRBJ2-3 | - | TRBV4-2 | CASTTGVGGSTDTQYF | TGTGCCAGCACCACTGGGGTGGGCGGGAGCACAGATACGCAGTATTTT
TRBD1 | TRBJ1-5 | once | TRBV19 | CALGQGDGQPQHF | TGTGCCCTGGGACAGGGGGACGGTCAGCCCCAGCATTTT
TRBD1 | TRBJ1-2 | - | TRBV19 | CASRGQLYGYTF | TGTGCCAGTAGGGGACAGCTCTATGGCTACACCTTC
TRBD1 | TRBJ1-3 | - | TRBV6-5 | CASRPDRGTGNTIYF | TGTGCCAGCAGACCCGACAGGGGCACTGGAAACACCATATATTTT
TRBD1 | TRBJ1-2 | - | TRBV19 | CASSPGQGLLYGYTF | TGTGCCAGTAGTCCGGGACAGGGACTTCTCTATGGCTACACCTTC
TRBD2 | TRBJ2-7 | few | TRBV6-6 | CASSYPTSGVSYEQYF | TGTGCCAGCAGTTACCCCACTAGCGGCGTCTCCTACGAGCAGTACTTC
TRBD2 | TRBJ2-3 | - | TRBV9 | CASSVALAGDVATQYF | TGTGCCAGCAGCGTAGCGCTAGCGGGGGATGTAGCTACGCAGTATTTT
TRBD1 | TRBJ2-2 | - | TRBV28 | CASLNRGPNTGELFF | TGCGCCAGTCTCAACAGGGGGCCGAACACCGGGGAGCTGTTTTTT
- | TRBJ1-1 | - | TRBV19 | CASSMTLGGREAFF | TGTGCCAGTAGTATGACCCTAGGGGGACGAGAAGCTTTCTTT
TRBD2 | TRBJ2-1 | - | TRBV5-4 | CASSEDPSGGANEQFF | TGTGCCAGCAGCGAAGACCCTAGCGGGGGGGCGAATGAGCAGTTCTTC
TRBD2 | TRBJ2-1 | few | TRBV28 | CASTKRSGGPSYNEQFF | TGTGCCAGCACCAAAAGGAGCGGGGGCCCCTCCTACAATGAGCAGTTCTTC
TRBD1 | TRBJ2-7 | - | TRBV4-1 | CASSLGTGGTYEQYF | TGCGCCAGCAGCCTAGGGACAGGGGGGACCTACGAGCAGTACTTC
- | TRBJ2-6 | few | TRBV19 | CASSTTGSGANVLTF | TGTGCCAGTAGTACGACAGGCTCTGGGGCCAACGTCCTGACTTTC
- | TRBJ2-7 | - | TRBV21-1 | CASSKPSRLAGEGRAYEQYF | TGTGCCAGCAGCAAACCTTCTCGTCTAGCGGGAGAGGGGAGGGCCTACGAGCAGTACTTC
- | TRBJ2-7 | - | TRBV5-1 | CASSLVGSGVYEQYF | TGCGCCAGCAGCTTGGTGGGTAGCGGTGTCTACGAGCAGTACTTC
TRBD1 | TRBJ1-5 | - | TRBV4-1 | CASSQVPYRGAKPQHF | TGCGCCAGCAGCCAAGTACCCTACAGGGGAGCAAAGCCCCAGCATTTT
TRBD2 | TRBJ2-1 | - | TRBV5-1 | CASSGGGMGSRPYNEQFF | TGCGCCAGCAGTGGGGGGGGTATGGGGTCCCGGCCCTACAATGAGCAGTTCTTC
TRBD1 | TRBJ2-7 | few | TRBV2 | CASTHSVQGAGEQYF | TGTGCCAGCACCCACAGCGTACAGGGGGCTGGTGAGCAGTACTTC
- | TRBJ1-2 | - | TRBV13 | CASSHGRSSNYGYTF | TGTGCCAGCAGCCATGGCCGCTCATCTAACTATGGCTACACCTTC
TRBD2 | TRBJ2-3 | - | TRBV5-6 | CASSSTSGRSDTQYF | TGTGCCAGCAGCTCAACTAGCGGGAGATCAGATACGCAGTATTTT